These 29 T cell receptor beta chains share one sample of origin, sequenced in a study of blood T cell repertoires in COVID-19. Data came from immunoSEQ multiplex PCR; TCRdb stores just in-frame clones and leaves some out. This sample has roughly 290,000 clones, with roughly 89% found just once. Sequences were obtained from PBMCs or T cells enriched from blood (not recorded which). These receptors were obtained from a woman aged 35 to 49 who had recovered from COVID-19.

The chain has TRBV14 and TRBJ1-2; D might be TRBD1 (5 bases). V was clipped by 0 bases and J by 4 bases, with 12 bases between them. The germline gives CDR1 SGHDN, CDR2 FVKESK. The CDR3 is 15 residues long. This CDR3 reads CASSQDQGGSYGYTF. DNA for the CDR3: TGTGCCAGCAGCCAAGATCAGGGAGGTAGCTATGGCTACACCTTC.

The chain links TRBV30 to TRBJ1-5; 12 bases map to TRBD1. Germline V gene sequence: CDR1 GTSNPN, CDR2 SVGIG (reference sequence). J lost 9 bases, V lost 3 bases, and 3 bases had no gene match. The CDR3 spans 13 residues. DNA of the CDR3: TGTGCCTGGAGCAGGGACAGGGGGCGGCCCCAGCATTTT. Its protein product is CAWSRDRGRPQHF.

Notes on this clone: Other DNA sequences from this sample encode an identical CDR3 as well. This chain links TRBV7-9 with TRBJ2-3; perhaps TRBD2 as D (6 bases). This CDR3 contains 14 residues. The V end lost 6 bases, the J end lost 0 bases, and 10 bases lay between the germline ends. Germline CDR1 and CDR2: SEHNR and FQNEAQ (reference sequence). CDR3 DNA sequence: TGTGCCAGCAGTGGCGGGGTTAGCACAGATACGCAGTATTTT. Translating gives CASSGGVSTDTQYF.

The rearrangement joins TRBV6-2 or TRBV6-3 to TRBJ2-7; possible D gene TRBD1, 6 bases. The CDR3 covers 16 residues. Trimming pared 6 bases from V and 4 bases from J, leaving 22 bases between. Germline V lookup: CDR1 MNHEY, CDR2 SVGEGT. As DNA, the CDR3 is TGTGCCAGCAGACCTTCCGGACAGTCCCGAGGGTACGAGCAGTACTTC. Residues: CASRPSGQSRGYEQYF.

This chain joins TRBV21-1 and TRBJ1-5; no check of the table's D call, TRBD1, against the DNA was made. TRBV21-1 is flagged as a pseudogene. The CDR3 has 12 amino acids. This CDR3 reads CASEDRTQPQHF. CDR3 nucleotide sequence: TGTGCCAGCGAAGACAGGACTCAGCCCCAGCATTTT.

V is TRBV19 and J is TRBJ2-4; 10 bases fit TRBD2. This CDR3 is 15 amino acids long. From germline, CDR1 is LNHDA and CDR2 SQIVND (reference sequence). The V gene end was trimmed by 5 bases and the J gene end by 1 base; junction bases not matched to a gene: 2. In DNA, the CDR3 is TGTGCCAGTAGTGTTAGCGGGAGGGCCAAAAACATTCAGTACTTC. This translates into CASSVSGRAKNIQYF. The full variable domain, its missing parts supplied by reference TRBV19 and TRBJ2-4, is DGGITQSPKYLFRKEGQNVTLSCEQNLNHDAMYWYRQDPGQGLRLIYYSQIVNDFQKGDIAEGYSVSREKKESFPLTVTSAQKNPTAFYLCASSVSGRAKNIQYFGAGTRLSVL.

This clone is a singleton in its sample. The chain recombines TRBV27 with TRBJ2-5; TRBD2 agrees at 7 bases. CDR3 length: 15 residues. V was clipped by 3 bases and J by 2 bases; unmatched bases: 6. CDR1 is MNHEY and CDR2 is SMNVEV in the germline V gene (reference sequence). In DNA, the CDR3 is TGTGCCAGCAGTTTCGGCGGGGGACGGCAAGAGACCCAGTACTTC. Protein sequence: CASSFGGGRQETQYF.

The chain joins TRBV3-1 (or the pseudogene TRBV3-2) to TRBJ2-3; D is possibly TRBD1 (6 bases). Germline V gives CDR1 LGHDT, CDR2 YNNKEL (reference sequence). Trimming cost V 0 bases and J 0 bases, with 10 bases left between them. CDR3 length: 16 residues. The CDR3 DNA sequence: TGTGCCAGCAGCCAAGATTGGACAGCTAGCACAGATACGCAGTATTTT. It encodes CASSQDWTASTDTQYF.

This chain joins TRBV5-4 and TRBJ2-6, with D possibly being TRBD2 (6 bases). V lost 2 bases and J lost 2, with 11 bases in between. The CDR3 extends over 16 amino acids. CDR1 and CDR2 (germline): SGHNT, YYREEE (reference sequence). This CDR3 is CASSFRRVAGANVLTF. CDR3 in DNA: TGTGCCAGCAGCTTTCGGAGGGTAGCTGGGGCCAACGTCCTGACTTTC.

The rearrangement uses TRBV4-3 and TRBJ2-3, with a weak D call TRBD2 (8 bases). The V and J ends lost 0 bases and 4 bases respectively, with 14 bases between them. This CDR3 is built from 16 residues. From germline, CDR1 is LGHNA and CDR2 YSLEER. The CDR3 region is CASSQDPGGGADTQYF. Here the CDR3 DNA reads TGCGCCAGCAGCCAAGACCCGGGAGGGGGCGCAGATACGCAGTATTTT.

V usage is TRBV2 and J usage is TRBJ1-2; D uncertain. V was trimmed by 6 bases and J by 4 bases, leaving 9 bases between them. The CDR3 has 12 amino acids. The germline V gene has CDR1 SNHLY and CDR2 FYNNEI. CDR3 in amino acids: CASRQVSYGYTF. In DNA form, the CDR3 reads TGTGCCAGCAGGCAGGTATCCTATGGCTACACCTTC.

The chain has TRBV7-9 and TRBJ2-7, with D maybe TRBD2 (6 bases). V lost 5 bases, J lost 3 bases, and 8 bases lay in between. The germline CDR1 and CDR2 sequences are SEHNR and FQNEAQ (reference sequence). CDR3 length: 12 amino acids. The CDR3 sequence is CASSVGSYEQYF. The CDR3 bases are TGTGCCAGCAGCGTCGGGAGCTACGAGCAGTACTTC.

The chain carries TRBV18 and TRBJ2-7; 11 bases line up with TRBD2. CDR1 KGHSH and CDR2 LQKENI come from the germline V gene. After removal of 4 bases from V and 5 bases from J, the junction contained 4 bases not matched to a gene. The CDR3 totals 14 residues. The CDR3 loop is CASSQGLAENEQYF. The CDR3, as DNA: TGTGCCAGCTCACAGGGACTAGCGGAGAACGAGCAGTACTTC.

V gene TRBV5-1 combines with J gene TRBJ2-6; the D gene is possibly TRBD2 (5 bases). Deletions cut 0 bases from V and 4 bases from J, with 11 bases between. CDR3 length: 16 amino acids. CDR1 is SGHRS and CDR2 is YFSETQ in the germline V gene. CDR3: CASSLVAAGGANVLTF. DNA of the CDR3: TGCGCCAGCAGCTTGGTCGCCGCGGGCGGGGCCAACGTCCTGACTTTC.

This clone has only a few counts. The V call is TRBV28, the J call TRBJ2-7; 7 nucleotides line up with TRBD1. V lost 6 bases to trimming and J lost 4 bases; unmatched junction nucleotides: 12. The germline V gene has CDR1 MDHEN and CDR2 SYDVKM. The CDR3 loop spans 15 amino acids. CDR3 nucleotide sequence: TGTGCCAGCAGCACCACAGGGGAGACCCCTTACGAGCAGTACTTC. Translated, it gives CASSTTGETPYEQYF.

This chain's CDR3 is CASSPGTGSGNTIYF. CDR3 DNA sequence: TGTGCCAGCAGCCCCGGGACAGGTTCTGGAAACACCATATATTTT. The chain joins TRBV7-8 to TRBJ1-3, with 8 bases matching TRBD1. Germline values: CDR1 SGHVS, CDR2 FQNEAQ. The CDR3 has 15 amino acids. Trimming at V came to 5 bases and at J to 1 base, leaving 4 bases not matched to a gene. The variable domain in full, completed from reference TRBV7-8 and TRBJ1-3, reads GAGVSQSPRYKVAKRGQDVALRCDPISGHVSLFWYQQALGQGPEFLTYFQNEAQLDKSGLPSDRFFAERPEGSVSTLKIQRTQQEDSAVYLCASSPGTGSGNTIYFGEGSWLTVV.

This clone was found once. The V gene is TRBV28, the J gene TRBJ2-2; D possibly corresponds to TRBD2 (5 bases). Germline loops: CDR1 MDHEN, CDR2 SYDVKM. V lost 5 bases to trimming and J lost 8 bases, with 15 bases between them. CDR3 length: 14 residues. CDR3 DNA sequence: TGTGCCAGCAGTCCGGACGGGGTTAGGGGGGAGCTGTTTTTT. Translated: CASSPDGVRGELFF. The full variable domain, rest sourced from reference TRBV28 and TRBJ2-2, is DVKVTQSSRYLVKRTGEKVFLECVQDMDHENMFWYRQDPGLGLRLIYFSYDVKMKEKGDIPEGYSVSREKKERFSLILESASTNQTSMYLCASSPDGVRGELFFGEGSRLTVL.

The chain joins TRBV20-1 to TRBJ1-1; a possible D gene is TRBD1 (5 bases). Trimming took off 3 bases at V and 0 bases at J, with 20 bases between the two ends. This CDR3 is 17 amino acids long. From germline, CDR1 is DFQATT and CDR2 SNEGSKA (reference sequence). CDR3 DNA: TGCAGTGCTAGTTTTTCCGGCAGGGCCTCACTGAACACTGAAGCTTTCTTT. Protein sequence: CSASFSGRASLNTEAFF.

The chain has TRBV28 and TRBJ2-1, with a possible D match to TRBD1 (6 bases). Germline CDR1 is MDHEN and CDR2 is SYDVKM. The CDR3 runs 13 residues. V was cut by 7 bases and J by 9 bases, with 16 bases left in between. The CDR3: CASIGQNRGEQFF. The CDR3 coding sequence is TGTGCCAGCATCGGACAGAACCGGGGTGAGCAGTTCTTC.

The V and J genes are TRBV4-2 and TRBJ2-7; TRBD2 matches at 8 bases. Germline V lookup: CDR1 LGHNA, CDR2 YNFKEQ. The CDR3 totals 15 residues. Unmatched junction bases numbered 7, after V lost 3 bases and J lost 3 bases. The CDR3 sequence: CASSQERERYYEQYF. The CDR3 region has the DNA TGTGCCAGCAGCCAGGAGCGGGAGAGGTACTACGAGCAGTACTTC.

The CDR3 spells CASKLGGPRETQYF. CDR3 in DNA: TGTGCCAGCAAACTCGGAGGGCCCAGGGAGACCCAGTACTTC. The V and J genes are TRBV28 and TRBJ2-5; D perhaps matches TRBD2 (6 bases). Germline loops: CDR1 MDHEN, CDR2 SYDVKM. The CDR3 spans 14 residues. V was pared by 7 bases and J by 5 bases, with 17 bases between.

The chain couples TRBV27 to TRBJ2-7, with 10 bases identical to TRBD1. V was pared by 0 bases and J by 6 bases, with 5 bases of the junction left unmatched. The V gene's germline CDR1 is MNHEY and CDR2 SMNVEV (reference sequence). The CDR3 contains 15 residues. The CDR3 sequence is CASSLSSGTGVEQYF. In nucleotides, the CDR3 is TGTGCCAGCAGTTTATCAAGCGGGACAGGGGTCGAGCAGTACTTC.

The chain links TRBV25-1 to TRBJ1-3; D gene ambiguous. V dropped 2 bases and J dropped 3 bases, with 8 bases sitting between them. The CDR3 length is 14 residues. Germline V gene data show CDR1 as MGHDK and CDR2 as SYGVNS. In nucleotides, the CDR3 is TGTGCCAGCAGTGAACACGCAGGTGGAAACACCATATATTTT. Its translation: CASSEHAGGNTIYF.

V gene TRBV21-1 combines with J gene TRBJ1-1; TRBD1 is the table's D call, not checked against the DNA. TRBV21-1 counts as a pseudogene. The CDR3 consists of 16 residues. This CDR3 reads CASSKRGQHMNTEAFF. CDR3 nucleotides: TGTGCCAGCAGCAAAAGGGGACAGCACATGAACACTGAAGCTTTCTTT.

V usage is TRBV19 and J usage is TRBJ1-5, with a weak D call TRBD1 (5 bases). Trimming took off 1 base at V and 2 bases at J, with 9 bases between the two ends. The CDR3 length is 15 residues. The V gene's germline CDR1 is LNHDA and CDR2 SQIVND (reference sequence). The CDR3 spells CASSIAGHGNQPQHF. CDR3 coding DNA: TGTGCCAGTAGTATAGCTGGACACGGCAATCAGCCCCAGCATTTT.

The chain employs TRBV2 and TRBJ1-5; possibly TRBD1 for D (6 bases). Deletions cut 6 bases from V and 3 bases from J, with 12 bases between. The CDR3 loop spans 14 amino acids. Per the germline V gene, CDR1 is SNHLY and CDR2 is FYNNEI. In nucleotides, the CDR3 is TGTGCCAGCAGAGCCGGACAGACCAATCAGCCCCAGCATTTT. Amino acid sequence: CASRAGQTNQPQHF.

The V and J genes are TRBV18 and TRBJ2-2; a weak D match, TRBD2 (5 bases). The germline V gene has CDR1 KGHSH and CDR2 LQKENI. V gave up 5 bases and J gave up 4 bases, with 11 bases separating them. The CDR3 consists of 14 residues. CDR3 sequence reads: CASSSTRGTGELFF. CDR3 in DNA: TGTGCCAGCTCATCAACCCGGGGCACCGGGGAGCTGTTTTTT.

This clone showed up just once. V gene TRBV5-1 combines with J gene TRBJ2-1, with TRBD2 matching over 10 bases. Germline trimming cut 5 bases from V and 0 bases from J; bases unmatched to any gene: 8. The CDR3 spans 17 residues. The germline V gene has CDR1 SGHRS and CDR2 YFSETQ. The CDR3 nucleotides read TGCGCCAGCAGATCCCCTAGCGGGAGCAACTCCTACAATGAGCAGTTCTTC. This encodes CASRSPSGSNSYNEQFF.

This chain connects TRBV5-4 to TRBJ2-7; TRBD2 matches 7 bases. The CDR3 runs to 17 residues. Germline V gene sequence: CDR1 SGHNT, CDR2 YYREEE (reference sequence). Trimming took 4 bases from V and 4 from J; bases not matched to a gene: 17. The CDR3 nucleotides are TGTGCCAGCAGCCCCTTAGATGGCGGGAGATCCCATTACGAGCAGTACTTC. It specifies CASSPLDGGRSHYEQYF.